One sample yielded the 7 T cell receptor beta chains listed below, sequenced in a study of technical replicates of blood from several donors. TCRdb's table, derived via immunoSEQ multiplex PCR, lists solely in-frame clones and lacks some. The data show under 85,000 clones, with approximately 96% seen just once and roughly 0.21% held by the top ten. The sequenced sample consisted of T cells isolated from PBMCs. Source of these receptors: a human donor in good health.

V and J are TRBV5-1 and TRBJ1-1; TRBD1 aligns across 10 bases. The germline CDR1 and CDR2 sequences are SGHRS and YFSETQ. The CDR3 sequence is 15 residues long. V shed 3 bases and J 3 bases; nucleotides not matched to a gene: 5. The CDR3 sequence: CASSSGQGFDTEAFF. CDR3 nucleotides: TGCGCCAGCAGCTCGGGACAGGGGTTTGACACTGAAGCTTTCTTT.

This clone occurred once. The chain combines TRBV5-1 with TRBJ1-1; D not certain. V gave up 2 bases and J gave up 1 base, with 6 bases separating them. This CDR3 contains 13 residues. Per the germline V gene, CDR1 is SGHRS and CDR2 is YFSETQ. CDR3 region: CASSFSPNTEAFF. In nucleotides, the CDR3 is TGCGCCAGCAGCTTCTCTCCGAACACTGAAGCTTTCTTT.

The chain couples TRBV4-2 to TRBJ2-3, with 12 positions matching TRBD2. This CDR3 contains 18 residues. J was trimmed by 4 bases and V by 1 base; bases with no gene match: 9. CDR1 is LGHNA and CDR2 is YNFKEQ in the germline V gene. The CDR3 coding sequence is TGTGCCAGCAGCCAAGTTAACCCTAGCGGGGGGGCGTCAGATACGCAGTATTTT. Translation: CASSQVNPSGGASDTQYF.

This clone was detected once. The V and J genes are TRBV18 and TRBJ2-7, with D possibly TRBD2 on 6 matching bases. Germline V lookup: CDR1 KGHSH, CDR2 LQKENI. The V and J ends lost 6 bases and 3 bases respectively, with 15 bases between them. The CDR3 totals 14 residues. CDR3 sequence (DNA): TGTGCCAGCTCCCTAGCGAGTGTGGGCTACGAGCAGTACTTC. Its translation: CASSLASVGYEQYF.

This chain links TRBV7-2 with TRBJ2-5; D unresolved. CDR1 is SGHTA and CDR2 is FQGNSA in the germline V gene. The V end was cut by 1 base, the J end by 1 base, with 13 bases between. CDR3 length: 16 amino acids. CDR3 sequence: CASSLVKTPAQETQYF. As DNA, the CDR3 is TGTGCCAGCAGCTTAGTCAAGACACCAGCCCAAGAGACCCAGTACTTC.

As regards this clone: A read error may account for a junction end that differs from germline. The chain carries TRBV6-5 and TRBJ2-1; TRBD1 agrees at 9 bases. The germline V gene encodes CDR1 MNHEY and CDR2 SVGAGI. This CDR3 contains 15 residues. The CDR3 nucleotides read TGTGCCAGCAGTCACTCCGGGACAGGGTCGGTTGAGCAGTTCTTC. This gives the protein CASSHSGTGSVEQFF.

Notes on this clone: A read error may account for a junction end that differs from germline. V gene TRBV11-2 combines with J gene TRBJ1-2; the D gene is possibly TRBD1 (5 bases). CDR3 size: 13 residues. CDR1 is SGHAT, CDR2 FQNNGV, per germline. The DNA of the CDR3 is TGTGCCAGCAGCTTAGGGGGGGGACGTTGGATCGCCTTC. Amino acid sequence: CASSLGGGRWIAF.